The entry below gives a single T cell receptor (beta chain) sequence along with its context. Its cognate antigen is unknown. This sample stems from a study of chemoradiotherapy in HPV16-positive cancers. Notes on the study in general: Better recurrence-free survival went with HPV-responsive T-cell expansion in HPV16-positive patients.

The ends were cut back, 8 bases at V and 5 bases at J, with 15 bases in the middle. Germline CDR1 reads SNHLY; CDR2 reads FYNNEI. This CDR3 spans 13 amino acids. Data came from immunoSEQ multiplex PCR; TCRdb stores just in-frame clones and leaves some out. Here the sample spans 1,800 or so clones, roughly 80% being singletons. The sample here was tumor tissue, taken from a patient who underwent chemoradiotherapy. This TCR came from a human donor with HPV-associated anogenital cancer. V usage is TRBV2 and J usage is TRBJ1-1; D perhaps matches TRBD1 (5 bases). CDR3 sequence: CASQLGGRTEAFF. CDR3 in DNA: TGTGCCAGCCAATTGGGGGGTCGGACTGAAGCTTTCTTT.